The source of this T cell receptor beta chain is a study of blood T cell repertoires in COVID-19. Overall study context: The cDNA or gDNA used as material had been derived from T cells, B-cell-depleted T cells, or PBMCs.

Adults between about 18 and 95 years of age took part from 20 to 25 US areas. Researchers sorted participants into cohorts using their self-reported clinical history. Recovered status applied to Cohort 3 donors who had two consecutive negative PCRs. It also applied to those with clearance or with symptom resolution. Germline values: CDR1 LGHDT, CDR2 YNNKEL (reference sequence). V lost 4 bases and J lost 4; bases outside the gene matches: 8. This CDR3 region has 15 residues. Clones were read by immunoSEQ multiplex PCR, and TCRdb kept only the in-frame ones, dropping some. The data contain under 350,000 clones, 90% of them seen just once; the ten biggest clones take up approximately 2.5%.

The TCR was taken from a man aged 55-75 years who had recovered from COVID-19. The chain recombines TRBV3-1 (or the pseudogene TRBV3-2) with TRBJ2-7, with TRBD1 matching over 9 bases. Sequenced: PBMCs or T cells enriched from blood (not recorded which). The DNA of the CDR3 is TGTGCCAGCAGCCTCCGGGGACAGGGAGATTACGAGCAGTACTTC. Translating it yields CASSLRGQGDYEQYF.